This T cell receptor (beta chain) stems from a study of Tregs in tolerant kidney transplant recipients. The assay was immunoSEQ multiplex PCR, and TCRdb's table has in-frame clones only and misses some. The sample has roughly 80,000 clones, 95% to 98% seen once; the top ten hold around 0.6%. The V gene's germline CDR1 is LNHDA and CDR2 SQIVND (reference sequence). The CDR3 length is 16 residues. Trimming stripped 3 bases from V and 0 bases from J, with 9 bases between. This rearrangement joins TRBV19 to TRBJ1-6; the D is unclear. The clonotype originates from a human donor who received a combined kidney and bone marrow transplant. Sequencing used CD4+ T cells from blood, obtained before the transplant. The CDR3 bases are TGTGCCAGTAGTATTGCCTCGAGCTCCTATAATTCACCCCTCCACTTT. Its protein product is CASSIASSSYNSPLHF.